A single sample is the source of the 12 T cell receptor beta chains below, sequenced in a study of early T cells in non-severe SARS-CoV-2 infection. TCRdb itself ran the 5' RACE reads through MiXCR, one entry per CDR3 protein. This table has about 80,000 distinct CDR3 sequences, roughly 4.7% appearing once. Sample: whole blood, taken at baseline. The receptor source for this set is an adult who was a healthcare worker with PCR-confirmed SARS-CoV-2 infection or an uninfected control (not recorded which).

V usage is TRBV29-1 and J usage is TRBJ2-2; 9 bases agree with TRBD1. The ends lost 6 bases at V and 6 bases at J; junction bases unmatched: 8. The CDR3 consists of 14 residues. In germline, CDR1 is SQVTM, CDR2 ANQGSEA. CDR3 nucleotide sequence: TGCAGCGTCCTTCCAACAGGGGGCCCCGGGGAGCTGTTTTTT. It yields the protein CSVLPTGGPGELFF.

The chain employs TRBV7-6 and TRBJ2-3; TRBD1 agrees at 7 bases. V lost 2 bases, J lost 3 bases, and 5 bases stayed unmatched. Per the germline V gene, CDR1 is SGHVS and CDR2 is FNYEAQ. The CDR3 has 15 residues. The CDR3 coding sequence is TGTGCCAGCAGCTTAAGGCCAGGGGGTACAGATACGCAGTATTTT. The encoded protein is CASSLRPGGTDTQYF.

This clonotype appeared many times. The CDR3 DNA is TGCGCCAGCAGCTTGGTAGGTCCCCCGCCGAGGAATGAGCAGTTCTTC. Translation: CASSLVGPPPRNEQFF. The chain recombines TRBV5-1 with TRBJ2-1; no definite D call. Trimming took off 0 bases at V and 7 bases at J, with 17 bases between the two ends. This CDR3 contains 16 residues. CDR1 is SGHRS, CDR2 YFSETQ, per germline.

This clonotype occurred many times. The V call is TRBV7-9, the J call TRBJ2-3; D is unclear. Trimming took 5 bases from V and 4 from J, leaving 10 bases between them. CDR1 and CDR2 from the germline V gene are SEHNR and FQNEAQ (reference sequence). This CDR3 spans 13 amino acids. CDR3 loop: CASSLRVADTQYF. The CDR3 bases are TGTGCCAGCAGCCTAAGGGTCGCAGATACGCAGTATTTT.

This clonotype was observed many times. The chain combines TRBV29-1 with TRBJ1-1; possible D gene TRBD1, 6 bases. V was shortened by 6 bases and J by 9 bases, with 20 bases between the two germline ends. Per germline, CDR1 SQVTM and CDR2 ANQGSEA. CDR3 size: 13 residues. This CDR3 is CSVPATGTRKAFF. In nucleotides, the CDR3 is TGCAGCGTCCCGGCAACCGGGACACGGAAAGCTTTCTTT.

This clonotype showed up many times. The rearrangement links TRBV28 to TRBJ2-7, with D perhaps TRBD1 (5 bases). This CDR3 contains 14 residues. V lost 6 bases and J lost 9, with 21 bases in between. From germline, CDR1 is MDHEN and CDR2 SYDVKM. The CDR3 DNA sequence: TGTGCCAGCAGCGCGGACACCAGGGTGCAGGGGCAGTACTTC. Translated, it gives CASSADTRVQGQYF. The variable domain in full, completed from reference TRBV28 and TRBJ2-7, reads DVKVTQSSRYLVKRTGEKVFLECVQDMDHENMFWYRQDPGLGLRLIYFSYDVKMKEKGDIPEGYSVSREKKERFSLILESASTNQTSMYLCASSADTRVQGQYFGPGTRLTVT.

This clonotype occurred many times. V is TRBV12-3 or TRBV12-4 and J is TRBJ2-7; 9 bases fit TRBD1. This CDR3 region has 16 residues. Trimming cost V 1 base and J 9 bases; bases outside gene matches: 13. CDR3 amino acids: CASSLVRTGGAKGQYF. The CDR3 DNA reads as TGTGCCAGCAGTTTAGTTCGCACAGGGGGCGCAAAGGGGCAGTACTTC.

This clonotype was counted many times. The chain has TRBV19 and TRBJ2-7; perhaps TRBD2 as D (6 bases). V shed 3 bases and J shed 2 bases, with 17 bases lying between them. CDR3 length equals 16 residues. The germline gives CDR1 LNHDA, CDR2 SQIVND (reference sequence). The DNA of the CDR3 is TGTGCCAGTAGTATCCTGCCGGGACTCCGGACCTACGAGCAGTACTTC. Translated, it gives CASSILPGLRTYEQYF. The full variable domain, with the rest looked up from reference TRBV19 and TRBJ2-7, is DGGITQSPKYLFRKEGQNVTLSCEQNLNHDAMYWYRQDPGQGLRLIYYSQIVNDFQKGDIAEGYSVSREKKESFPLTVTSAQKNPTAFYLCASSILPGLRTYEQYFGPGTRLTVT.

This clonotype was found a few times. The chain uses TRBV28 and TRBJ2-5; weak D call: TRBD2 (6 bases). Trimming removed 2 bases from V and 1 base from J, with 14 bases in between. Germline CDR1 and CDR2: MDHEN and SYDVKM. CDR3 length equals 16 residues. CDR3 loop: CASSLLLAPLQETQYF. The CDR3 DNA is TGTGCCAGCAGTTTACTCCTAGCGCCACTCCAAGAGACCCAGTACTTC.

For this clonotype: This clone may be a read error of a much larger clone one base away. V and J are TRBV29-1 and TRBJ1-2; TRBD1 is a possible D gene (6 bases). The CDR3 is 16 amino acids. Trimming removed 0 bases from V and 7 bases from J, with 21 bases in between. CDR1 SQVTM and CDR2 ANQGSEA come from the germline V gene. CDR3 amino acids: CSVEDRGNGGWSGYTF. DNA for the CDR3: TGCAGCGTTGAAGACCGGGGAAACGGGGGCTGGTCTGGCTACACCTTC.

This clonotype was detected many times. For the CDR3, the DNA is TGTGCCAGCAGTCGGTCTGAAGGCACTGAAGCTTTCTTT. It yields the protein CASSRSEGTEAFF. This chain joins TRBV6-5 and TRBJ1-1; no reliable D call. The CDR3 covers 13 residues. Trimming shortened V by 5 bases and J by 4 bases, and 11 bases separated the two germline ends. Per the germline V gene, CDR1 is MNHEY and CDR2 is SVGAGI.

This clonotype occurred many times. CDR3 loop: CASRGTSGTYNEQFF. The CDR3, as DNA: TGCGCCAGCAGAGGGACTAGCGGGACCTACAATGAGCAGTTCTTC. The chain uses TRBV10-2 and TRBJ2-1; 13 bases match TRBD2. Unmatched junction bases numbered 1, after V lost 6 bases and J lost 2 bases. The germline V gene has CDR1 WSHSY and CDR2 SAAADI. The CDR3 has 15 residues.